This entry lists 31 T cell receptor beta chains sequenced from one sample in a study of blood T cell repertoires in COVID-19. Produced via immunoSEQ multiplex PCR; TCRdb's table is partial and in-frame only. Here the sample spans 250,000 to 300,000 clones, less than 90% being singletons. The sample consisted of peripheral blood. The receptors stem from a man younger than 40 with active or convalescent COVID-19.

The rearrangement links TRBV27 to TRBJ1-6; 10 bases are shared with TRBD1. J was trimmed by 10 bases and V by 0 bases; bases with no gene match: 15. Germline CDR1 reads MNHEY; CDR2 reads SMNVEV (reference sequence). The CDR3 has 19 amino acids. CDR3 loop: CASSLSPPRTGGRGSPLHF. As DNA, the CDR3 is TGTGCCAGCAGTTTATCGCCACCTCGGACAGGGGGAAGGGGATCACCCCTCCACTTT.

The chain carries TRBV19 and TRBJ2-7, with TRBD2 as a possible D gene (6 bases). This CDR3 comprises 12 residues. The germline V gene has CDR1 LNHDA and CDR2 SQIVND (reference sequence). The V end was cut by 6 bases, the J end by 6 bases, with 12 bases between. CDR3 coding DNA: TGTGCCAGTAGCCCGGGAGAGGTCGAGCAGTACTTC. Its translation: CASSPGEVEQYF. The full variable domain, in which reference TRBV19 and TRBJ2-7 provide the parts outside the CDR3, is DGGITQSPKYLFRKEGQNVTLSCEQNLNHDAMYWYRQDPGQGLRLIYYSQIVNDFQKGDIAEGYSVSREKKESFPLTVTSAQKNPTAFYLCASSPGEVEQYFGPGTRLTVT.

This clone was seen many times. The chain has TRBV5-5 and TRBJ2-7; D is uncertain. Germline CDR1 SGHKS, CDR2 YYEKEE (reference sequence). V dropped 0 bases and J dropped 2 bases, with 12 bases sitting between them. The CDR3 has 15 residues. The CDR3 loop is CASSLVVGAAYEQYF. Here the CDR3 DNA reads TGTGCCAGCAGCTTGGTAGTCGGAGCAGCCTACGAGCAGTACTTC.

The chain recombines TRBV4-1 with TRBJ1-2; unclear D gene. This CDR3 has 16 amino acids. CDR1 and CDR2 (germline): MGHRA, YSYEKL. The V end was cut by 2 bases, the J end by 4 bases, with 17 bases between. In DNA, the CDR3 is TGCGCCAGCAGCCAACGTTTGCGCCAGACAACCTATGGCTACACCTTC. Residues: CASSQRLRQTTYGYTF.

This chain uses TRBV6-2 or TRBV6-3 with TRBJ1-1, with a tentative D call TRBD1 (6 bases). V was clipped by 6 bases and J by 9 bases, with 23 bases between them. This CDR3 contains 15 residues. Looked up from germline, CDR1 is MNHEY and CDR2 is SVGEGT. The CDR3: CASSSGGGAMKKAFF. Written as DNA, the CDR3 is TGTGCCAGCAGCTCGGGAGGGGGTGCCATGAAAAAAGCTTTCTTT.

In this sample, this clone turned up once. The chain is built from TRBV18 and TRBJ2-3, with 10 bases matching TRBD2. The V and J ends lost 3 bases and 3 bases, in that order; junction bases with no gene match: 9. Germline V lookup: CDR1 KGHSH, CDR2 LQKENI. The CDR3 consists of 17 residues. For the CDR3, the DNA is TGTGCCAGCTCACCCATTGCGGCTAGCGGGGGTACAGATACGCAGTATTTT. The encoded protein is CASSPIAASGGTDTQYF.

The chain uses TRBV19 and TRBJ2-7; the match to TRBD2 covers 7 bases. Germline CDR1 is LNHDA and CDR2 is SQIVND (reference sequence). The CDR3 contains 15 residues. V shed 1 base and J 2 bases; nucleotides not matched to a gene: 5. Here the CDR3 DNA reads TGTGCCAGTAGTATAGGTGCTAGCGGTGCCTACGAGCAGTACTTC. This encodes CASSIGASGAYEQYF. The whole variable domain, remainder taken from reference TRBV19 and TRBJ2-7, is DGGITQSPKYLFRKEGQNVTLSCEQNLNHDAMYWYRQDPGQGLRLIYYSQIVNDFQKGDIAEGYSVSREKKESFPLTVTSAQKNPTAFYLCASSIGASGAYEQYFGPGTRLTVT.

The genes are TRBV30 and TRBJ1-4; maybe TRBD1 (6 bases). Trimming cost V 4 bases and J 6 bases, with 15 bases left between them. The CDR3 has 14 residues. Germline loops: CDR1 GTSNPN, CDR2 SVGIG (reference sequence). In nucleotides, the CDR3 is TGTGCCTGGAATACAGAGCCAGGGGATGAAAAACTGTTTTTT. Amino acid sequence: CAWNTEPGDEKLFF.

The genes are TRBV7-8 and TRBJ2-7, with TRBD1 matching over 10 bases. From germline, CDR1 is SGHVS and CDR2 FQNEAQ. Germline trimming cut 4 bases from V and 3 bases from J; bases unmatched to any gene: 3. CDR3 length: 14 residues. Here the CDR3 reads CASSYDRGLYEQYF. The CDR3 DNA follows: TGTGCCAGCAGCTACGACAGGGGGCTCTACGAGCAGTACTTC.

By proportion, this clone is medium-sized. This chain links TRBV6-1 with TRBJ1-6; D gene ambiguous. Germline V CDR1 and CDR2: MNHNS, SASEGT. V lost 2 bases and J 8 bases, leaving 13 bases between the germline ends. The CDR3 has 15 amino acids. The CDR3, as DNA: TGTGCCAGCAGTGAACAGGATGTAGTTTATTCACCCCTCCACTTT. It yields the protein CASSEQDVVYSPLHF.

V is TRBV4-2 and J is TRBJ2-3, with TRBD2 identical over 10 bases. CDR3 size: 20 residues. With V trimmed by 4 bases and J by 2 bases, 18 bases remained unmatched. Per the germline V gene, CDR1 is LGHNA and CDR2 is YNFKEQ. The CDR3 sequence: CASSPMWPSGGASITDTQYF. The CDR3 bases are TGTGCCAGCAGCCCGATGTGGCCAAGCGGGGGGGCCTCTATCACAGATACGCAGTATTTT.

This chain uses TRBV7-2 with TRBJ1-1; no clear D. V dropped 3 bases and J dropped 9 bases, with 11 bases sitting between them. Germline CDR1 SGHTA, CDR2 FQGNSA. CDR3 size: 12 residues. The CDR3 loop reads CASSLTTVKAFF. As DNA, the CDR3 is TGTGCCAGCAGCTTGACAACAGTGAAAGCTTTCTTT. Full variable domain (missing parts from reference TRBV7-2 and TRBJ1-1): GAGVSQSPSNKVTEKGKDVELRCDPISGHTALYWYRQSLGQGLEFLIYFQGNSAPDKSGLPSDRFSAERTGGSVSTLTIQRTQQEDSAVYLCASSLTTVKAFFGQGTRLTVV.

The chain combines TRBV25-1 with TRBJ1-2, with D hard to call. Trimming cost V 5 bases and J 3 bases, with 7 bases left between them. CDR3 length: 12 residues. CDR1 and CDR2 from the germline V gene are MGHDK and SYGVNS. DNA of the CDR3: TGTGCCAGCAGTTTTTTCTACTATGGCTACACCTTC. Encoded protein: CASSFFYYGYTF.

This chain connects TRBV19 to TRBJ2-3, with D maybe TRBD2 (6 bases). Trimming took 6 bases from V and 4 from J, leaving 20 bases between them. The CDR3 totals 16 residues. Looked up from germline, CDR1 is LNHDA and CDR2 is SQIVND (reference sequence). The CDR3 nucleotides are TGTGCCAGTAGGATATCCGGACTAAGAGGGGCAGATACGCAGTATTTT. Translation gives CASRISGLRGADTQYF.

This rearrangement joins TRBV11-1 to TRBJ2-1; 7 bases are a match to TRBD1. Germline loops: CDR1 SGHAT, CDR2 FQDESV (reference sequence). V dropped 5 bases and J dropped 1; count of bases not matched to a gene: 5. The CDR3 is 15 residues long. Here the CDR3 reads CASSRQGNSYNEQFF. The DNA for the CDR3 is TGTGCCAGCAGCCGACAGGGTAATTCCTACAATGAGCAGTTCTTC.

The chain employs TRBV7-6 and TRBJ2-7; D unclear. Germline loops: CDR1 SGHVS, CDR2 FNYEAQ. With 5 bases removed from V and 1 base from J, the gap between germline ends came to 9 bases. The CDR3 is made up of 13 amino acids. The CDR3 sequence is CASSPTYSYEQYF. The DNA for the CDR3 is TGTGCCAGCAGCCCGACATATTCCTACGAGCAGTACTTC.

This chain connects TRBV18 to TRBJ1-2; TRBD1 matches 12 bases. Germline trimming cut 3 bases from V and 8 bases from J; bases unmatched to any gene: 4. The CDR3 has 14 amino acids. Germline V gene data show CDR1 as KGHSH and CDR2 as LQKENI. The chain's CDR3 is CASSPGQGAYGYTF. The CDR3 region has the DNA TGTGCCAGCTCACCGGGACAGGGGGCATACGGCTACACCTTC.

V gene TRBV18 combines with J gene TRBJ1-1; D not resolved. CDR3 size: 15 residues. Deletions cut 3 bases from V and 4 bases from J, with 15 bases between. Germline V gene data show CDR1 as KGHSH and CDR2 as LQKENI. In nucleotides, the CDR3 is TGTGCCAGCTCACCTTCCCGGGATTCTGGCACTGAAGCTTTCTTT. Its translation: CASSPSRDSGTEAFF.

The gene calls are TRBV19 and TRBJ2-1; 7 bases map to TRBD1. This CDR3 has 18 residues. Germline lookup yields CDR1 LNHDA and CDR2 SQIVND (reference sequence). V gave up 5 bases and J gave up 9 bases; unmatched junction bases: 22. CDR3 bases: TGTGCCAGTAGTCCGACAGGGTCGTCCAGCTCCCGGGTTTTTGAGCAGTTCTTC. Its protein is CASSPTGSSSSRVFEQFF. Full variable domain (missing parts from reference TRBV19 and TRBJ2-1): DGGITQSPKYLFRKEGQNVTLSCEQNLNHDAMYWYRQDPGQGLRLIYYSQIVNDFQKGDIAEGYSVSREKKESFPLTVTSAQKNPTAFYLCASSPTGSSSSRVFEQFFGPGTRLTVL.

V is TRBV4-1 and J is TRBJ1-5; 9 bases are shared with TRBD1. The trim removed 4 bases at V and 3 bases at J, leaving 4 bases unmatched. The CDR3 length is 15 residues. Germline assignment: CDR1 MGHRA and CDR2 YSYEKL. In DNA form, the CDR3 reads TGCGCCAGCAGCCTAGGACAGGGGACCAATCAGCCCCAGCATTTT. Protein product: CASSLGQGTNQPQHF.

The V call is TRBV30, the J call TRBJ1-2, with 7 bases aligning to TRBD1. There are 14 residues in the CDR3. Per germline, CDR1 GTSNPN and CDR2 SVGIG (reference sequence). The ends lost 5 bases at V and 2 bases at J; junction bases unmatched: 8. CDR3 in amino acids: CAWAYRGLNYGYTF. As DNA, the CDR3 is TGTGCCTGGGCCTACAGGGGACTGAACTATGGCTACACCTTC.

V is TRBV11-2 and J is TRBJ1-1; 7 nucleotides match TRBD1. The CDR3 covers 15 residues. The trim removed 4 bases at V and 1 base at J, leaving 6 bases unmatched. Germline assignment: CDR1 SGHAT and CDR2 FQNNGV. For the CDR3, the DNA is TGTGCCAGCAGCTCGCGACAGGGACGGAACACTGAAGCTTTCTTT. Protein: CASSSRQGRNTEAFF.

The chain combines TRBV6-5 with TRBJ2-1, with a possible D match to TRBD1 (6 bases). Germline assignment: CDR1 MNHEY and CDR2 SVGAGI. CDR3 length: 14 residues. Trimming took off 5 bases at V and 4 bases at J, with 12 bases between the two ends. The DNA for the CDR3 is TGTGCCAGCAGTAGACAGGACCCATACAATGAGCAGTTCTTC. It yields the protein CASSRQDPYNEQFF.

The chain combines TRBV11-2 with TRBJ1-6; 8 bases match TRBD1. The CDR3 runs 16 residues. V dropped 7 bases and J dropped 9; count of bases not matched to a gene: 14. Germline CDR1 SGHAT, CDR2 FQNNGV. CDR3 sequence (DNA): TGTGCCAGCACCAGAATTGACGGGCAGGGGGCTTCACCCCTCCACTTT. Protein sequence: CASTRIDGQGASPLHF.

The chain is built from TRBV7-8 and TRBJ1-4, with D unresolved. Trimming stripped 5 bases from V and 2 bases from J, with 12 bases between. Germline CDR1 reads SGHVS; CDR2 reads FQNEAQ. The CDR3 covers 15 residues. The CDR3 sequence is CASSLEAVTNEKLFF. The CDR3 DNA is TGTGCCAGCAGCCTTGAGGCGGTTACTAATGAAAAACTGTTTTTT.

The rearrangement links TRBV19 to TRBJ1-4; TRBD1 matches at 9 bases. Per germline, CDR1 LNHDA and CDR2 SQIVND (reference sequence). Unmatched junction bases numbered 3, after V lost 5 bases and J lost 5 bases. The CDR3 covers 14 residues. CDR3 in DNA: TGTGCCAGTAGTTTGGGGACAGGGAATGAAAAACTGTTTTTT. Its protein is CASSLGTGNEKLFF.

This chain links TRBV13 with TRBJ1-6; 7 bases fit TRBD1. Germline V gene lookup returns CDR1 PRHDT and CDR2 FYEKMQ (reference sequence). There are 14 residues in the CDR3. Germline trimming cut 5 bases from V and 10 bases from J; bases unmatched to any gene: 8. CDR3 nucleotide sequence: TGTGCCAGCAGCGACAACAGGGGCAGCTCACCCCTCCACTTT. Its translation is CASSDNRGSSPLHF.

V is TRBV6-2 or TRBV6-3 and J is TRBJ1-6; D gene ambiguous. V gave up 3 bases and J gave up 7 bases, with 4 bases separating them. Germline V CDR1 and CDR2: MNHEY, SVGEGT. The CDR3 contains 12 residues. This CDR3 reads CASSYRNSPLHF. CDR3 coding DNA: TGTGCCAGCAGTTATCGGAATTCACCCCTCCACTTT.

The rearrangement uses TRBV6-5 and TRBJ1-1, with a tentative D call TRBD1 (6 bases). V was cut by 6 bases and J by 3 bases, with 14 bases left in between. The CDR3 spans 14 residues. Germline V lookup: CDR1 MNHEY, CDR2 SVGAGI. The CDR3 reads CASRRAGGHTEAFF. For the CDR3, the DNA is TGTGCCAGCAGACGGGCGGGGGGGCACACTGAAGCTTTCTTT.

The rearrangement uses TRBV2 and TRBJ1-5; maybe TRBD1 (6 bases). The germline V gene encodes CDR1 SNHLY and CDR2 FYNNEI. The CDR3 runs to 15 residues. Trimming left V 9 bases short and J 2 bases short, with 17 bases between. In nucleotides, the CDR3 is TGTGCCAGGCTACACAGGGCGGTGTGCAATCAGCCCCAGCATTTT. This translates into CARLHRAVCNQPQHF.

This clone was seen more than once but under ten times. The chain combines TRBV29-1 with TRBJ1-1, with D perhaps matching TRBD1 (6 bases). The CDR3 sequence is 13 residues long. Germline V gene sequence: CDR1 SQVTM, CDR2 ANQGSEA. V dropped 4 bases and J dropped 0 bases, with 9 bases sitting between them. DNA of the CDR3: TGCAGCGTTGTAGGACAGATGAACACTGAAGCTTTCTTT. Amino acid sequence: CSVVGQMNTEAFF.